This entry lists 21 T cell receptor beta chains sequenced from one sample in a study. MiXCR, run by TCRdb on the RT-PCR reads, gives a single entry per CDR3 protein. The sample consists of about 680,000 distinct CDR3 sequences, about 14% of them appearing once. Sequencing was carried out using memory CD4+ T cells from blood. These receptors were obtained from a female donor in good health, serving as a healthy control.

V gene TRBV3-1 combines with J gene TRBJ2-7; D unresolved. The CDR3 sequence is 14 residues long. Per the germline V gene, CDR1 is LGHDT and CDR2 is YNNKEL (reference sequence). V shed 6 bases and J shed 0 bases, with 12 bases lying between them. CDR3 DNA sequence: TGTGCCAGCAGGTATTCCCCGTCCTCCTACGAGCAGTACTTC. Its translation is CASRYSPSSYEQYF.

This clonotype was detected many times. The chain carries TRBV12-3 or TRBV12-4 and TRBJ1-2; D is unclear. CDR3 length: 14 amino acids. V was clipped by 5 bases and J by 3 bases, with 13 bases between them. This chain's CDR3 is CASSPSVGDYGYTF. The CDR3 nucleotides read TGTGCCAGCAGTCCCTCGGTGGGCGACTATGGCTACACCTTC.

This chain links TRBV24-1 with TRBJ2-5; tentatively, D is TRBD1 (6 bases). Germline V gene sequence: CDR1 KGHDR, CDR2 SFDVKD. V lost 4 bases, J lost 0 bases, and 11 bases lay in between. The CDR3 extends over 15 amino acids. The CDR3, as DNA: TGTGCCACCAGTGACCGGACAGCGTACCAAGAGACCCAGTACTTC. Its translation is CATSDRTAYQETQYF.

This clonotype has ten or more counts. The chain links TRBV20-1 to TRBJ2-3; D may be TRBD1 (7 bases). Per germline, CDR1 DFQATT and CDR2 SNEGSKA (reference sequence). Trimming shortened V by 5 bases and J by 2 bases, and 11 bases separated the two germline ends. This CDR3 region has 13 residues. The CDR3 coding sequence is TGCAGTGCTCAGGGGGGAAACACAGATACGCAGTATTTT. Amino acids: CSAQGGNTDTQYF.

The J gene is TRBJ1-1, the V gene TRBV10-3; D perhaps matches TRBD1 (6 bases). V gave up 4 bases and J gave up 6 bases, with 15 bases separating them. The CDR3 totals 14 residues. Germline-derived CDR1 and CDR2 are ENHRY and SYGVKD. CDR3: CAISGVQGESEAFF. CDR3 sequence (DNA): TGTGCCATCAGTGGGGTACAGGGTGAGTCTGAAGCTTTCTTT.

The J gene is TRBJ1-6, the V gene TRBV27; tentatively, D is TRBD1 (5 bases). The germline CDR1 and CDR2 sequences are MNHEY and SMNVEV (reference sequence). Trimming took 8 bases from V and 9 from J, leaving 17 bases between them. The CDR3 extends over 14 amino acids. This chain's CDR3 is CASRFVDRPSPLHF. CDR3 sequence (DNA): TGTGCCAGCCGGTTTGTCGACAGACCTTCACCCCTCCACTTT.

This clonotype has at least ten counts. V and J are TRBV12-3 or TRBV12-4 and TRBJ2-5, with 7 bases aligning to TRBD2. This CDR3 is built from 15 residues. The trim removed 3 bases at V and 5 bases at J, leaving 9 bases unmatched. In DNA, the CDR3 is TGTGCCAGCAGTTTGGGCGGGGGATCTTGGGAGACCCAGTACTTC. This sequence encodes CASSLGGGSWETQYF.

This clonotype was counted many times. V and J are TRBV20-1 and TRBJ2-3, with TRBD2 identical over 11 bases. V lost 3 bases and J lost 5; bases outside the gene matches: 7. Germline CDR1 and CDR2: DFQATT and SNEGSKA (reference sequence). CDR3 size: 15 residues. CDR3 amino acids: CSARPSGRSRDTQYF. DNA of the CDR3: TGCAGTGCTAGGCCTAGCGGGAGGTCGAGAGATACGCAGTATTTT.

This clonotype was found many times. V usage is TRBV29-1 and J usage is TRBJ1-1, with a tentative D call TRBD1 (5 bases). The length of the CDR3 is 15 residues. The germline gives CDR1 SQVTM, CDR2 ANQGSEA. Trimming left V 1 base short and J 5 bases short, with 17 bases between. CDR3: CSVEVGLVGGTEAFF. For the CDR3, the DNA is TGCAGCGTTGAAGTCGGGTTGGTGGGGGGGACTGAAGCTTTCTTT. Full variable domain (rest looked up from reference TRBV29-1 and TRBJ1-1): SAVISQKPSRDICQRGTSLTIQCQVDSQVTMMFWYRQQPGQSLTLIATANQGSEATYESGFVIDKFPISRPNLTFSTLTVSNMSPEDSSIYLCSVEVGLVGGTEAFFGQGTRLTVV.

This clonotype was detected only a few times. The chain couples TRBV12-3 or TRBV12-4 to TRBJ2-5, with D maybe TRBD2 (6 bases). The CDR3 spans 15 residues. Trimming left V 5 bases short and J 7 bases short, with 20 bases between. The CDR3 sequence is CASSLKELAVATQYF. Here the CDR3 DNA reads TGTGCCAGCAGTCTGAAGGAACTAGCTGTTGCGACCCAGTACTTC.

This chain connects TRBV25-1 to TRBJ2-3, with 10 bases fitting TRBD2. The CDR3 totals 17 residues. Germline assignment: CDR1 MGHDK and CDR2 SYGVNS. Losses at the gene ends were 0 bases for V and 6 bases for J; bases not matched to a gene: 9. CDR3 sequence: CASSEYQASGSGDTQYF. The CDR3 bases are TGTGCCAGCAGTGAATATCAGGCTAGCGGGAGCGGCGATACGCAGTATTTT.

In this sample, this clonotype turned up many times. The chain links TRBV20-1 to TRBJ1-5; a possible D gene is TRBD1 (6 bases). V dropped 6 bases and J dropped 4 bases, with 16 bases sitting between them. The CDR3 contains 14 residues. The germline gives CDR1 DFQATT, CDR2 SNEGSKA (reference sequence). CDR3 nucleotides: TGCAGTGCCACCCGGACAGATCCGAATCAGCCCCAGCATTTT. This encodes CSATRTDPNQPQHF.

J is TRBJ2-3 and V is TRBV20-1; a weak D match, TRBD2 (6 bases). CDR3 size: 14 residues. Trimming left V 3 bases short and J 4 bases short, with 14 bases between. Looked up from germline, CDR1 is DFQATT and CDR2 is SNEGSKA (reference sequence). CDR3 sequence reads: CSARVLAQPDTQYF. The CDR3 DNA is TGCAGTGCTAGGGTACTAGCTCAGCCAGATACGCAGTATTTT.

This rearrangement joins TRBV18 to TRBJ1-6; a weak D match, TRBD1 (5 bases). CDR3 length equals 15 residues. The V gene lost 2 bases and the J gene lost 5 bases, with 10 bases spanning the gap. Germline V gives CDR1 KGHSH, CDR2 LQKENI. The CDR3 loop is CASSPSGGNNSPLHF. CDR3 in DNA: TGTGCCAGCTCACCATCCGGGGGAAATAATTCACCCCTCCACTTT. Combining the CDR3 with reference TRBV18 and TRBJ1-6 gives the whole variable domain NAGVMQNPRHLVRRRGQEARLRCSPMKGHSHVYWYRQLPEEGLKFMVYLQKENIIDESGMPKERFSAEFPKEGPSILRIQQVVRGDSAAYFCASSPSGGNNSPLHFGNGTRLTVT.

This clonotype has more than one count but fewer than ten. The chain combines TRBV11-2 with TRBJ2-1; 7 nucleotides agree with TRBD2. CDR3 length: 16 residues. From germline, CDR1 is SGHAT and CDR2 FQNNGV. V gave up 4 bases and J gave up 4 bases; unmatched junction bases: 10. The CDR3 loop is CASSWGGDSGYNEQFF. CDR3 DNA sequence: TGTGCCAGCAGCTGGGGGGGGGATAGCGGTTACAATGAGCAGTTCTTC.

This chain links TRBV5-1 with TRBJ2-6; D unresolved. In germline, CDR1 is SGHRS, CDR2 YFSETQ. This CDR3 spans 15 amino acids. V lost 7 bases to trimming and J lost 0 bases, with 11 bases between them. This chain's CDR3 is CASQPNPSGANVLTF. DNA of the CDR3: TGCGCCAGCCAACCGAACCCCTCTGGGGCCAACGTCCTGACTTTC.

This clonotype was seen repeatedly, ten times or more. The V call is TRBV6-5, the J call TRBJ1-4, with D possibly being TRBD1 (6 bases). In germline, CDR1 is MNHEY, CDR2 SVGAGI. The CDR3 contains 12 residues. V was clipped by 6 bases and J by 5 bases, with 7 bases between them. In nucleotides, the CDR3 is TGTGCCAGCAGGGACAGAAATGAAAAACTGTTTTTT. Protein: CASRDRNEKLFF.

This clonotype was recorded a few times. The V call is TRBV20-1, the J call TRBJ2-1; 8 bases are a match to TRBD2. Germline assignment: CDR1 DFQATT and CDR2 SNEGSKA (reference sequence). The V and J ends lost 3 bases and 3 bases, in that order; junction bases with no gene match: 4. The length of the CDR3 is 14 residues. CDR3 sequence (DNA): TGCAGTGCTAGTGGGCGGGGGGACTACAATGAGCAGTTCTTC. This gives the protein CSASGRGDYNEQFF.

Many counts were recorded for this clonotype. This chain connects TRBV20-1 to TRBJ1-2; D is perhaps TRBD1 (6 bases). V was cut by 1 base and J by 4 bases, with 16 bases left in between. CDR3 length equals 15 residues. From germline, CDR1 is DFQATT and CDR2 SNEGSKA (reference sequence). The CDR3 DNA is TGCAGTGCTAGAGGGGGCGGGGGGCGAGGCTATGGCTACACCTTC. Translation: CSARGGGGRGYGYTF.

This chain links TRBV5-1 with TRBJ2-7; a weak D match, TRBD1 (6 bases). V gave up 4 bases and J gave up 3 bases, with 20 bases separating them. The CDR3 totals 16 residues. CDR1 is SGHRS and CDR2 is YFSETQ in the germline V gene. CDR3 sequence (DNA): TGCGCCAGCAGCCAGGGCCCGACAGGATTATACTACGAGCAGTACTTC. Protein product: CASSQGPTGLYYEQYF.

CDR3 residues: CASSRGLGEKLFF. The CDR3 nucleotides read TGTGCCAGTAGCAGGGGGCTGGGTGAAAAACTGTTTTTT. The chain employs TRBV6-5 and TRBJ1-4; 8 positions match TRBD1. Trimming cost V 9 bases and J 7 bases; bases outside gene matches: 7. This CDR3 is built from 13 residues. Per the germline V gene, CDR1 is MNHEY and CDR2 is SVGAGI.